Listed here are 29 T cell receptor beta chains from one sample, sequenced in a study of graft-versus-host responses after intestinal transplantation. Assay: immunoSEQ multiplex PCR; the TCRdb copy retains only in-frame clones and omits some. Here the sample spans about 48,000 clones, about 93% being singletons. These receptors' targets are unknown. This specimen consisted of unstimulated CD4+ T cells sorted from spleen or lymph node cells, obtained before transplant. The source is a human donor who was the organ donor for an intestinal transplant.

The chain links TRBV4-3 to TRBJ2-1; TRBD2 agrees at 7 bases. The CDR3 has 15 residues. Per germline, CDR1 LGHNA and CDR2 YSLEER. The J segment lost 6 bases and the V segment lost 1 base, leaving 6 bases of the junction unmatched. The CDR3 coding sequence is TGCGCCAGCAGCCAAGGGGGGGGTGGAGTCAATGAGCAGTTCTTC. Translation gives CASSQGGGGVNEQFF.

The CDR3 protein is CASSQGVRLAASPGANVLTF. The CDR3 coding sequence is TGCGCCAGCAGCCAAGGGGTCCGACTAGCGGCGAGCCCTGGGGCCAACGTCCTGACTTTC. The rearrangement uses TRBV4-3 and TRBJ2-6; 9 nucleotides line up with TRBD2. Germline CDR1 is LGHNA and CDR2 is YSLEER. The V and J ends lost 1 base and 2 bases, in that order; junction bases with no gene match: 12. The CDR3 runs 20 residues.

The rearrangement joins TRBV28 to TRBJ2-7; D uncertain. V lost 1 base and J lost 2, with 12 bases in between. The CDR3 is made up of 15 amino acids. Germline assignment: CDR1 MDHEN and CDR2 SYDVKM. The CDR3: CASSLYLGSAYEQYF. CDR3 DNA: TGTGCCAGCAGTTTATACCTAGGGTCCGCCTACGAGCAGTACTTC.

V is TRBV7-2 and J is TRBJ2-5; a possible D gene is TRBD1 (6 bases). There are 14 residues in the CDR3. Trimming removed 5 bases at V and 4 bases at J, with 14 bases between. Germline V gene lookup returns CDR1 SGHTA and CDR2 FQGNSA. This CDR3 is CASSPTTGRETQYF. CDR3 bases: TGTGCCAGCAGCCCAACCACAGGGAGAGAGACCCAGTACTTC.

V and J are TRBV19 and TRBJ1-2, with D hard to call. The CDR3 runs to 13 residues. V was clipped by 1 base and J by 7 bases, with 10 bases between them. Germline CDR1 and CDR2: LNHDA and SQIVND (reference sequence). The CDR3 region is CASSIGGGLGYTF. Here the CDR3 DNA reads TGTGCCAGTAGTATAGGGGGAGGACTTGGCTACACCTTC.

This chain links TRBV28 with TRBJ2-2; D gene ambiguous. Germline CDR1 MDHEN, CDR2 SYDVKM. Trimming pared 10 bases from V and 0 bases from J, leaving 9 bases between. The CDR3 totals 13 residues. CDR3: CATVSANTGELFF. DNA for the CDR3: TGTGCCACCGTGAGCGCGAACACCGGGGAGCTGTTTTTT.

This chain uses TRBV6-5 with TRBJ1-2; D gene unclear. V was shortened by 3 bases and J by 2 bases, with 4 bases between the two germline ends. The CDR3 loop spans 12 amino acids. Germline CDR1 reads MNHEY; CDR2 reads SVGAGI. The CDR3 DNA reads as TGTGCCAGCAGTTATCAAAACTATGGCTACACCTTC. This translates into CASSYQNYGYTF.

The chain carries TRBV7-7 and TRBJ1-4; no reliable D call. V lost 2 bases and J 3 bases, leaving 10 bases between the germline ends. The CDR3 sequence is 15 residues long. Germline-derived CDR1 and CDR2 are SSHAT and FNYEAQ (reference sequence). The chain's CDR3 is CASSLTRSANEKLFF. DNA of the CDR3: TGTGCCAGCAGCTTAACAAGGTCGGCTAATGAAAAACTGTTTTTT.

This chain connects TRBV5-8 to TRBJ1-4; 11 nucleotides align to TRBD1. Germline V gene lookup returns CDR1 SGHTS and CDR2 YDEGEE. V lost 2 bases, J lost 8 bases, and 5 bases stayed unmatched. This CDR3 comprises 15 residues. The chain's CDR3 is CASSFTGTGGEKLFF. The CDR3 nucleotides read TGTGCCAGCAGCTTTACCGGGACAGGGGGAGAAAAACTGTTTTTT. The variable domain in full, completed from reference TRBV5-8 and TRBJ1-4, reads EAGVTQSPTHLIKTRGQQATLRCSPISGHTSVYWYQQALGLGLQFLLWYDEGEERNRGNFPPRFSGRQFPNYSSELNVNALELEDSALYLCASSFTGTGGEKLFFGSGTQLSVL.

The chain joins TRBV28 to TRBJ2-7; 13 bases match TRBD2. Looked up from germline, CDR1 is MDHEN and CDR2 is SYDVKM. The CDR3 spans 17 residues. The junction had 7 bases not matched to a gene; V was cut back by 2 bases and J by 3 bases. For the CDR3, the DNA is TGTGCCAGCAGTTTAGGACTAGCGGGAGTTTTGGGCTACGAGCAGTACTTC. This translates into CASSLGLAGVLGYEQYF.

The chain couples TRBV4-3 to TRBJ1-1; D may be TRBD1 (6 bases). The CDR3 totals 14 residues. Trimming cost V 2 bases and J 1 base, with 8 bases left between them. CDR1 and CDR2 from the germline V gene are LGHNA and YSLEER. The CDR3 protein is CASSQQGTNTEAFF. As DNA, the CDR3 is TGCGCCAGCAGCCAACAGGGGACGAACACTGAAGCTTTCTTT.

The V gene is TRBV7-2, the J gene TRBJ2-7; no definite D call. Germline V gene sequence: CDR1 SGHTA, CDR2 FQGNSA. V dropped 0 bases and J dropped 7 bases, with 7 bases sitting between them. The CDR3 extends over 12 amino acids. The CDR3 DNA follows: TGTGCCAGCAGCTTAGCGCGGAAAGAGCAGTACTTC. It translates to CASSLARKEQYF.

This sequence joins TRBV28 and TRBJ2-3, with D perhaps assigned TRBD1 or TRBD2 (5 bases each). The CDR3 is made up of 15 amino acids. Germline V gives CDR1 MDHEN, CDR2 SYDVKM. V was clipped by 7 bases and J by 2 bases, with 16 bases between them. CDR3: CASNSGRQYTDTQYF. CDR3 in DNA: TGTGCCAGCAATTCGGGACGGCAGTACACAGATACGCAGTATTTT. Variable domain in full (rest from reference TRBV28 and TRBJ2-3): DVKVTQSSRYLVKRTGEKVFLECVQDMDHENMFWYRQDPGLGLRLIYFSYDVKMKEKGDIPEGYSVSREKKERFSLILESASTNQTSMYLCASNSGRQYTDTQYFGPGTRLTVL.

The chain uses TRBV27 and TRBJ1-1; 9 bases are a match to TRBD1. The CDR3 is made up of 18 amino acids. Germline loops: CDR1 MNHEY, CDR2 SMNVEV (reference sequence). The trim removed 2 bases at V and 0 bases at J, leaving 10 bases unmatched. The CDR3 region is CASSLRYPGQGLNTEAFF. The CDR3 region has the DNA TGTGCCAGCAGTTTACGCTACCCCGGACAGGGGTTGAACACTGAAGCTTTCTTT.

The chain couples TRBV27 to TRBJ2-3; 9 nucleotides line up with TRBD2. Germline CDR1 and CDR2: MNHEY and SMNVEV (reference sequence). The V segment lost 3 bases and the J segment 2 bases; nucleotides outside the gene matches: 6. This CDR3 region has 16 residues. The CDR3, as DNA: TGTGCCAGCAGTTTGCGTTTAGCGGGGGTCACAGATACGCAGTATTTT. Protein: CASSLRLAGVTDTQYF.

The chain uses TRBV30 and TRBJ1-1, with D perhaps TRBD1 (5 bases). Trimming removed 2 bases from V and 5 bases from J, with 12 bases in between. Germline values: CDR1 GTSNPN, CDR2 SVGIG (reference sequence). This CDR3 spans 13 amino acids. DNA of the CDR3: TGTGCCTGGAGTAGAGGGGTGCGGACTGAAGCTTTCTTT. The encoded protein is CAWSRGVRTEAFF.

The V call is TRBV5-4, the J call TRBJ1-2; the D gene is possibly TRBD1 (6 bases). V was trimmed by 7 bases and J by 5 bases, leaving 12 bases between them. This CDR3 spans 12 amino acids. The germline V gene has CDR1 SGHNT and CDR2 YYREEE (reference sequence). The CDR3 is CASFGQTYGYTF. The CDR3 DNA reads as TGTGCCAGCTTTGGACAGACATATGGCTACACCTTC. The variable domain in full, with the rest retrieved from reference TRBV5-4 and TRBJ1-2, is ETGVTQSPTHLIKTRGQQVTLRCSSQSGHNTVSWYQQALGQGPQFIFQYYREEENGRGNFPPRFSGLQFPNYSSELNVNALELDDSALYLCASFGQTYGYTFGSGTRLTVV.

This chain connects TRBV6-6 to TRBJ1-1; unclear D gene. The V gene lost 10 bases and the J gene lost 0 bases, with 18 bases spanning the gap. CDR1 is MNHNY and CDR2 is SVGAGI in the germline V gene (reference sequence). This CDR3 contains 15 residues. This CDR3 reads CATDHGRVMNTEAFF. In nucleotides, the CDR3 is TGTGCCACCGACCACGGAAGGGTAATGAACACTGAAGCTTTCTTT.

This chain uses TRBV18 with TRBJ2-5, with unresolved D. The CDR3 totals 15 residues. Trimming took off 3 bases at V and 2 bases at J, with 13 bases between the two ends. Germline V gene data show CDR1 as KGHSH and CDR2 as LQKENI. In nucleotides, the CDR3 is TGTGCCAGCTCACCGGCCCCAAGGCGGCAAGAGACCCAGTACTTC. Amino acid sequence: CASSPAPRRQETQYF.

The chain couples TRBV7-3 to TRBJ2-5, with TRBD2 matching over 9 bases. The CDR3 totals 17 residues. J lost 5 bases, V lost 5 bases, and 15 bases had no gene match. Germline V gene lookup returns CDR1 SGHTA and CDR2 FQGTGA. The CDR3 DNA sequence: TGTGCCAGCAGCCCGGGACTAGCACACCCGATCTCGGAGACCCAGTACTTC. This translates into CASSPGLAHPISETQYF.

This rearrangement joins TRBV6-5 to TRBJ2-6, with 8 bases aligning to TRBD1. In germline, CDR1 is MNHEY, CDR2 SVGAGI. V lost 7 bases and J lost 2; bases outside the gene matches: 1. The CDR3 has 14 amino acids. DNA for the CDR3: TGTGCCAGCACACAGGGGGCTGGGGCCAACGTCCTGACTTTC. It specifies CASTQGAGANVLTF.

The chain uses TRBV20-1 and TRBJ2-7; D might be TRBD2 (5 bases). Germline V gene sequence: CDR1 DFQATT, CDR2 SNEGSKA (reference sequence). The CDR3 runs 11 residues. CDR3 in amino acids: CSHASGYEQYF. CDR3 sequence (DNA): TGCAGCCACGCCAGCGGCTACGAGCAGTACTTC.

V usage is TRBV4-1 and J usage is TRBJ2-1; 13 nucleotides match TRBD2. Germline V CDR1 and CDR2: MGHRA, YSYEKL. V lost 4 bases and J lost 0; bases outside the gene matches: 6. The CDR3 contains 18 residues. For the CDR3, the DNA is TGCGCCAGCAGCCCCCGGACTAGCGGGAGCCTCTCCTACAATGAGCAGTTCTTC. Amino acid sequence: CASSPRTSGSLSYNEQFF.

This sequence joins TRBV28 and TRBJ2-3, with TRBD2 matching 12 bases. CDR3 length: 18 amino acids. V lost 10 bases, J lost 2 bases, and 16 bases stayed unmatched. Germline CDR1 and CDR2: MDHEN and SYDVKM. The CDR3 DNA is TGTGCCACCTCGATAGGACTAGCGGGAAGGCTAGTCACAGATACGCAGTATTTT. This codes for CATSIGLAGRLVTDTQYF.

The chain has TRBV6-5 and TRBJ1-2, with D possibly matching TRBD1 (5 bases). Trimming left V 5 bases short and J 5 bases short, with 12 bases between. From germline, CDR1 is MNHEY and CDR2 SVGAGI. There are 13 residues in the CDR3. CDR3 region: CASSARDGYGYTF. CDR3 bases: TGTGCCAGCAGTGCCCGGGACGGTTATGGCTACACCTTC.

V gene TRBV7-9 combines with J gene TRBJ2-7, with a tentative D call TRBD1 (5 bases). The V end was cut by 3 bases, the J end by 6 bases, with 15 bases between. The CDR3 contains 14 residues. Germline CDR1 is SEHNR and CDR2 is FQNEAQ (reference sequence). In DNA, the CDR3 is TGTGCCAGCAGCTTGGGTCAGGGCACCCTCGAGCAGTACTTC. Translation gives CASSLGQGTLEQYF.

The rearrangement links TRBV7-3 to TRBJ2-7; 11 positions match TRBD2. Germline lookup yields CDR1 SGHTA and CDR2 FQGTGA. The CDR3 totals 16 residues. The V and J ends lost 2 bases and 4 bases, in that order; junction bases with no gene match: 7. The CDR3 DNA reads as TGTGCCAGCAGCTTAGGGGTAGCGGGAGGGCCTTACGAGCAGTACTTC. Translated: CASSLGVAGGPYEQYF.

The chain combines TRBV7-8 with TRBJ2-3; D tentatively reads TRBD1 or TRBD2 (5 bases each). Germline loops: CDR1 SGHVS, CDR2 FQNEAQ. Trimming removed 5 bases at V and 4 bases at J, with 19 bases between. This CDR3 region has 16 residues. CDR3 bases: TGTGCCAGCAGCCCGCCGCGTAGAGGGGTCCCAGATACGCAGTATTTT. Amino acids: CASSPPRRGVPDTQYF.

V is TRBV9 and J is TRBJ1-1; 9 nucleotides align to TRBD1. The CDR3 is 15 amino acids. Unmatched junction bases numbered 5, after V lost 0 bases and J lost 5 bases. CDR1 and CDR2 from the germline V gene are SGDLS and YYNGEE. CDR3 nucleotide sequence: TGTGCCAGCAGCGTAGCGATAGACAGGGGGACTGAAGCTTTCTTT. It yields the protein CASSVAIDRGTEAFF.